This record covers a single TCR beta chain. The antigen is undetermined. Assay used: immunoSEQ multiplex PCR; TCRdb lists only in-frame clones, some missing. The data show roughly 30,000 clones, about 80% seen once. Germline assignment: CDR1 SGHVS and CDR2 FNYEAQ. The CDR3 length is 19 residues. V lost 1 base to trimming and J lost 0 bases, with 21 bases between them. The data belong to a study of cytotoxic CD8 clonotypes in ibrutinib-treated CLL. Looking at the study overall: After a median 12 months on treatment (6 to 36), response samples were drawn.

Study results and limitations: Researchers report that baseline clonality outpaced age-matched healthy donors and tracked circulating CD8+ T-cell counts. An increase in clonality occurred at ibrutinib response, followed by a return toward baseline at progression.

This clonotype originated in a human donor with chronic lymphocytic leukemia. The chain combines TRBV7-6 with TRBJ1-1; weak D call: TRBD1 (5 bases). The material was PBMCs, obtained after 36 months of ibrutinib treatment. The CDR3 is CASSLDPLFGGGMNTEAFF. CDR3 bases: TGTGCCAGCAGCTTAGACCCCCTATTCGGGGGGGGAATGAACACTGAAGCTTTCTTT.